In its sample, the clone carrying this T cell receptor (beta chain) was seen many times. Researchers made TCR beta libraries by using iRepertoire HTBI primers and running Arm-PCR on CDR3 regions. TCRdb used MiXCR to reprocess the multiplex PCR reads, holding one entry per CDR3 protein. Here the sample spans about 460,000 distinct CDR3 sequences, less than 25% being singletons. This entry comes from a study of regulatory T cells in long-lasting Graves disease. Study overall: Positive TSH receptor antibodies alongside over 5 years of antithyroid drugs were what marked Graves' disease as persistent.

Noted time point: persistent/refractory GD, antithyroid drugs over 5 years with positive TRAb. After RNA was extracted from PBMCs, the TCR library was made from it. The CDR3 contains 13 residues. CDR1 and CDR2 from the germline V gene are SGHAT and FQNNGV. Trimming pared 4 bases from V and 6 bases from J, leaving 12 bases between. This chain joins TRBV11-2 and TRBJ1-1, with a possible D match to TRBD1 (5 bases). The TCR was taken from a female donor with Graves disease. The sample consisted of peripheral blood mononuclear cells (PBMCs), taken when the disease was refractory, from a patient treated with antithyroid drugs. The CDR3 loop reads CASSYLGTSEAFF. In nucleotides, the CDR3 is TGTGCCAGCAGCTACCTTGGGACCTCTGAAGCTTTCTTT.